What follows is one T cell receptor beta chain and its context. Its antigen is currently unknown. The CDR3 loop spans 14 amino acids. The V end lost 0 bases, the J end lost 4 bases, and 9 bases lay between the germline ends. Looked up from germline, CDR1 is LNHNV and CDR2 is YYDKDF (reference sequence). The data stem from a study of CD8 T cells in Susac syndrome. Overall study findings and caveats: A relatively small number of individuals underwent TCR sequencing and HLA analysis.

Sequencing targeted TCR beta in T cells from blood (CD8+ and CD4+). It was negative isolation that provided the CD8+ and CD4+ T cells, whereas TEMRA cells were enriched by FACS. The RNA, roughly 0.5 to 1 ug, was put through reverse transcription using random hexamers. Each CDR3 protein is one row after TCRdb ran MiXCR on the immunoSEQ multiplex PCR reads. The sample has some 130,000 distinct CDR3 sequences, approximately 94% seen once. The chain recombines TRBV15 with TRBJ1-2; D uncertain. The source is a human donor with multiple sclerosis. Sequenced material: CD4+ T cells from PBMCs. This CDR3 reads CATSRDGGSYGYTF. The CDR3 DNA sequence: TGTGCCACCAGCAGAGATGGTGGATCCTATGGCTACACCTTC.